One and the same sample provided the 22 T cell receptor beta chains below, sequenced in a study of Tregs in tolerant kidney transplant recipients. Produced via immunoSEQ multiplex PCR; TCRdb's table is partial and in-frame only. The table has tens of thousands of clones, about 90% seen once. Recipients received nonmyeloablative bone marrow transplants from related graft donors, with transient mixed chimerism. The sample consisted of CD8+ T cells from blood (PBMCs), taken 24 months after the transplant. The receptor set was obtained from a human patient who received a combined kidney and bone marrow transplant. Part of the T cells may come from the graft donor.

The chain is built from TRBV9 and TRBJ2-7; 9 bases align to TRBD1. V lost 4 bases and J lost 6; bases outside the gene matches: 11. The germline V gene encodes CDR1 SGDLS and CDR2 YYNGEE. There are 15 residues in the CDR3. Here the CDR3 DNA reads TGTGCCAGCAGCTTAACCGGGACAGGGATAAGCGAGCAGTACTTC. Translation: CASSLTGTGISEQYF.

This clone has just a few counts. CDR3 sequence (DNA): TGTGCCAGCAGCTTGATTTCGGTTGGTGAAAAACTGTTTTTT. Translated, it gives CASSLISVGEKLFF. The chain links TRBV7-3 to TRBJ1-4; no firm D call. Germline CDR1 is SGHTA and CDR2 is FQGTGA. The CDR3 contains 14 residues. The V end was cut by 3 bases, the J end by 7 bases, with 12 bases between.

The rearrangement uses TRBV4-1 and TRBJ1-1; D gene uncertain. In germline, CDR1 is MGHRA, CDR2 YSYEKL. The CDR3 runs 15 residues. The V end was cut by 0 bases, the J end by 4 bases, with 12 bases between. The CDR3 bases are TGCGCCAGCAGCCAAGATAGTGCAGGCGTCACTGAAGCTTTCTTT. It yields the protein CASSQDSAGVTEAFF.

The genes are TRBV14 and TRBJ2-3, with D perhaps matching TRBD2 (5 bases). The CDR3 contains 14 residues. V was pared by 4 bases and J by 2 bases, with 10 bases between. CDR1 is SGHDN and CDR2 is FVKESK in the germline V gene. This CDR3 reads CASSRQRYTDTQYF. DNA for the CDR3: TGTGCCAGCAGCCGGCAGCGGTACACAGATACGCAGTATTTT.

The genes are TRBV9 and TRBJ1-1, with a weak D call TRBD1 (6 bases). Looked up from germline, CDR1 is SGDLS and CDR2 is YYNGEE. Trimming pared 2 bases from V and 0 bases from J, leaving 23 bases between. The CDR3 totals 19 residues. The chain's CDR3 is CASSVARDYTDSMNTEAFF. DNA for the CDR3: TGTGCCAGCAGCGTCGCGAGGGACTATACGGACAGCATGAACACTGAAGCTTTCTTT.

A remark on this clone: The same CDR3 arises from other DNA sequences in this sample as well. The chain links TRBV5-4 to TRBJ1-6; D gene unclear. The length of the CDR3 is 16 residues. The germline gives CDR1 SGHNT, CDR2 YYREEE (reference sequence). V gave up 0 bases and J gave up 6 bases, with 13 bases separating them. For the CDR3, the DNA is TGTGCCAGCAGCTTGGCCGGGAGTTTCGGTAATTCACCCCTCCACTTT. Its protein is CASSLAGSFGNSPLHF.

V gene TRBV6-1 combines with J gene TRBJ2-2; 8 nucleotides agree with TRBD1. V shed 6 bases, J shed 4 bases, and the junction held 4 bases outside the gene matches. Per germline, CDR1 MNHNS and CDR2 SASEGT. This CDR3 is built from 14 residues. In DNA form, the CDR3 reads TGTGCCAGCAGGACCGGGACAGGCACCGGGGAGCTGTTTTTT. Amino acids: CASRTGTGTGELFF.

The CDR3 here is CAISELNRGLPYGYTF. As DNA, the CDR3 is TGTGCCATCAGTGAGTTGAACAGGGGATTGCCATATGGCTACACCTTC. The chain joins TRBV10-3 to TRBJ1-2; 7 bases fit TRBD1. Germline V gene data show CDR1 as ENHRY and CDR2 as SYGVKD. The CDR3 consists of 16 residues. Trimming at V came to 1 base and at J to 5 bases, leaving 10 bases not matched to a gene.

The rearrangement joins TRBV6-4 to TRBJ2-1; the match to TRBD2 covers 7 bases. The CDR3 runs 15 residues. The germline CDR1 and CDR2 sequences are MRHNA and SNTAGT. V was pared by 2 bases and J by 3 bases, with 4 bases of the junction left unmatched. The CDR3 region is CASSDGLADYNEQFF. In nucleotides, the CDR3 is TGTGCCAGCAGTGACGGGCTAGCGGACTACAATGAGCAGTTCTTC.

Of note for this clone: The junction does not match germline at one end; this may be a read error. The gene calls are TRBV19 and TRBJ2-7, with D maybe TRBD1 (6 bases). Germline assignment: CDR1 LNHDA and CDR2 SQIVND (reference sequence). The CDR3 consists of 15 residues. CDR3 amino acids: CASSKETGNLYEQHF. DNA of the CDR3: TGTGCCAGTAGCAAGGAAACAGGGAATCTCTACGAGCAGCACTTC. The full variable domain, with the rest looked up from reference TRBV19 and TRBJ2-7, is DGGITQSPKYLFRKEGQNVTLSCEQNLNHDAMYWYRQDPGQGLRLIYYSQIVNDFQKGDIAEGYSVSREKKESFPLTVTSAQKNPTAFYLCASSKETGNLYEQHFGPGTRLTVT.

V usage is TRBV13 and J usage is TRBJ2-7; 9 bases map to TRBD1. The CDR3 has 14 amino acids. Germline-derived CDR1 and CDR2 are PRHDT and FYEKMQ (reference sequence). J gave up 4 bases and V 5 bases, and 6 bases lay outside the gene matches. This CDR3 reads CASSPGTGHYEQYF. CDR3 nucleotides: TGTGCCAGCAGCCCGGGGACAGGGCATTACGAGCAGTACTTC.

The gene calls are TRBV19 and TRBJ2-2; 11 bases fit TRBD1. The germline V gene has CDR1 LNHDA and CDR2 SQIVND (reference sequence). The CDR3 sequence is 16 residues long. The junction had 3 bases not matched to a gene; V was cut back by 1 base and J by 5 bases. For the CDR3, the DNA is TGTGCCAGTAGTATAGGGACAGGGGGCCGGACCGGGGAGCTGTTTTTT. This codes for CASSIGTGGRTGELFF. Full variable domain (rest looked up from reference TRBV19 and TRBJ2-2): DGGITQSPKYLFRKEGQNVTLSCEQNLNHDAMYWYRQDPGQGLRLIYYSQIVNDFQKGDIAEGYSVSREKKESFPLTVTSAQKNPTAFYLCASSIGTGGRTGELFFGEGSRLTVL.

The chain uses TRBV4-1 and TRBJ1-1; possible D gene TRBD1, 5 bases. There are 14 residues in the CDR3. Trimming shortened V by 0 bases and J by 3 bases, and 8 bases separated the two germline ends. Germline CDR1 and CDR2: MGHRA and YSYEKL. The CDR3 sequence: CASSQDKGDTEAFF. In DNA form, the CDR3 reads TGCGCCAGCAGCCAAGATAAAGGGGACACTGAAGCTTTCTTT.

The V and J genes are TRBV29-1 and TRBJ1-2; D remains ambiguous. Germline assignment: CDR1 SQVTM and CDR2 ANQGSEA. Trimming removed 2 bases at V and 4 bases at J, with 8 bases between. This CDR3 has 12 residues. The DNA of the CDR3 is TGCAGCGTTGAAATTGGCCTCTATGGCTACACCTTC. Its protein product is CSVEIGLYGYTF. Supplemented by reference TRBV29-1 and TRBJ1-2, the full variable domain reads SAVISQKPSRDICQRGTSLTIQCQVDSQVTMMFWYRQQPGQSLTLIATANQGSEATYESGFVIDKFPISRPNLTFSTLTVSNMSPEDSSIYLCSVEIGLYGYTFGSGTRLTVV.

J is TRBJ1-2 and V is TRBV6-1, with D possibly matching TRBD1 (6 bases). Trimming took 9 bases from V and 0 from J, leaving 17 bases between them. This CDR3 region has 15 residues. Germline V gene sequence: CDR1 MNHNS, CDR2 SASEGT. CDR3 in DNA: TGTGCCAGTAGTACAGGGTTCTTGCCTAACTATGGCTACACCTTC. Translated: CASSTGFLPNYGYTF.

In DNA, the CDR3 is TGTGCCAGTAGTACACACGGGGGGGTCAACAATGAGCAGTTCTTC. Protein product: CASSTHGGVNNEQFF. This chain connects TRBV19 to TRBJ2-1, with 8 bases aligning to TRBD2. The CDR3 sequence is 15 residues long. Germline V gene lookup returns CDR1 LNHDA and CDR2 SQIVND (reference sequence). The ends lost 4 bases at V and 5 bases at J; junction bases unmatched: 7.

This sequence joins TRBV9 and TRBJ2-3; D possibly corresponds to TRBD2 (5 bases). Germline lookup yields CDR1 SGDLS and CDR2 YYNGEE. Trimming removed 7 bases from V and 0 bases from J, with 9 bases in between. This CDR3 has 13 amino acids. The DNA for the CDR3 is TGTGCCAGCGCCCGGGAAAGCACAGATACGCAGTATTTT. Translating gives CASARESTDTQYF.

This chain uses TRBV7-6 with TRBJ1-2, with 11 bases lining up with TRBD1. V shed 5 bases, J shed 4 bases, and the junction held 3 bases outside the gene matches. The CDR3 totals 14 residues. From germline, CDR1 is SGHVS and CDR2 FNYEAQ. The CDR3 DNA is TGTGCCAGCAGCCCAGGACAGGGGGCCTATGGCTACACCTTC. It translates to CASSPGQGAYGYTF. The entire variable domain, with the rest obtained from reference TRBV7-6 and TRBJ1-2, is as follows: GAGVSQSPRYKVTKRGQDVALRCDPISGHVSLYWYRQALGQGPEFLTYFNYEAQQDKSGLPNDRFSAERPEGSISTLTIQRTEQRDSAMYRCASSPGQGAYGYTFGSGTRLTVV.

The chain has TRBV19 and TRBJ2-1, with TRBD2 matching over 10 bases. The junction had 8 bases not matched to a gene; V was cut back by 1 base and J by 8 bases. The CDR3 is made up of 16 amino acids. Germline assignment: CDR1 LNHDA and CDR2 SQIVND (reference sequence). CDR3 amino acids: CASSIGAGTSVDEQFF. For the CDR3, the DNA is TGTGCCAGTAGTATAGGTGCCGGGACTAGCGTGGATGAGCAGTTCTTC.

In nucleotides, the CDR3 is TGTGCCAGTGAAGAAACAGACTCCTATAATTCACCCCTCCACTTT. It codes for CASEETDSYNSPLHF. The chain joins TRBV19 to TRBJ1-6; unclear D gene. Germline V CDR1 and CDR2: LNHDA, SQIVND (reference sequence). V shed 8 bases and J shed 0 bases, with 11 bases lying between them. CDR3 length: 15 residues.

The chain links TRBV14 to TRBJ2-7; tentative D call: TRBD1 (6 bases). The germline CDR1 and CDR2 sequences are SGHDN and FVKESK. The CDR3 spans 13 residues. The ends were cut back, 5 bases at V and 3 bases at J, with 11 bases in the middle. In DNA form, the CDR3 reads TGTGCCAGCAGCAACAGGGCCAACTACGAGCAGTACTTC. Translated: CASSNRANYEQYF.

The rearrangement joins TRBV11-2 to TRBJ1-2; the match to TRBD1 covers 10 bases. Germline trimming cut 5 bases from V and 5 bases from J; bases unmatched to any gene: 11. The CDR3 sequence is 16 residues long. Germline V gene lookup returns CDR1 SGHAT and CDR2 FQNNGV. The CDR3 DNA reads TGTGCCAGCAGCCCCCTCCGGACAGGGGGGCCTTATGGCTACACCTTC. It specifies CASSPLRTGGPYGYTF.